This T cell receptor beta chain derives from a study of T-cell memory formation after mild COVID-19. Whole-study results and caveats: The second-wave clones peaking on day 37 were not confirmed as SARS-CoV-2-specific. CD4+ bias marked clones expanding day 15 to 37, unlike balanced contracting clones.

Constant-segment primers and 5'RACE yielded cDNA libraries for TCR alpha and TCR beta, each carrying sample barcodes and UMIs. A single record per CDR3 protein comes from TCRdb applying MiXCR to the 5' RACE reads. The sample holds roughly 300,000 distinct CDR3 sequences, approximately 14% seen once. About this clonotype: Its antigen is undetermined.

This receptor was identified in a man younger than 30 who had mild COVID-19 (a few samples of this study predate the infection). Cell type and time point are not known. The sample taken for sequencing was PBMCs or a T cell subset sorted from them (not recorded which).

For the CDR3, the DNA is TGTGCCAGCAGTGAATTGGGGCTCACAACCTACGAGCAGTACGTC. Translation: CASSELGLTTYEQYV. The rearrangement uses TRBV6-1 and TRBJ2-7; D may be TRBD1 (5 bases). V was trimmed by 2 bases and J by 2 bases, leaving 13 bases between them. The CDR3 has 15 amino acids. The V gene's germline CDR1 is MNHNS and CDR2 SASEGT.